The clone carrying this T cell receptor beta chain has more than one count but fewer than ten. Using immunoSEQ multiplex PCR, the repertoire was profiled, and TCRdb retains in-frame clones only, with some absent. The profile shows about 150,000 clones, approximately 80% of them singletons. Germline V gene data show CDR1 as MNHEY and CDR2 as SMNVEV (reference sequence). With 6 bases clipped from V and 5 bases from J, the junction kept 9 bases outside the gene matches. This CDR3 comprises 15 residues. This sample is part of a study of blood T cell repertoires in COVID-19. The sample comprised peripheral blood. The receptor comes from a woman between 45 and 60 years old with acute or convalescent COVID-19. The rearrangement joins TRBV27 to TRBJ1-2; 10 nucleotides line up with TRBD1. The CDR3 DNA reads as TGTGCCAGCAGGACAGGGGGCGCCGCCCTTTATGGCTACACCTTC. This translates into CASRTGGAALYGYTF.